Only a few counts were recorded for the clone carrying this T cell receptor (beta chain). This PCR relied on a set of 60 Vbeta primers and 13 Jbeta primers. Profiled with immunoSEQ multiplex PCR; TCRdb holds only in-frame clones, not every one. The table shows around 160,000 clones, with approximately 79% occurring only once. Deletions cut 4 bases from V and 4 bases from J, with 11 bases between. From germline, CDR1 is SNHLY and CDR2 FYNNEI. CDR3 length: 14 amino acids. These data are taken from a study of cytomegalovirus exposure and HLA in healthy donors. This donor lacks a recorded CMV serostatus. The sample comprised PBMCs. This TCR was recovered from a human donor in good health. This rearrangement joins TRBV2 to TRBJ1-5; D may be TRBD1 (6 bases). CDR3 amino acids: CASSGTGSNQPQHF. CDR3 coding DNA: TGTGCCAGCAGTGGAACAGGGAGTAATCAGCCCCAGCATTTT.